This record covers a single TCR beta chain. With 0 bases clipped from V and 9 bases from J, the junction kept 5 bases outside the gene matches. Germline CDR1 SGHRS, CDR2 YFSETQ. The CDR3 covers 15 residues. This sample stems from a study of blood T cell repertoires in COVID-19. Profiled with immunoSEQ multiplex PCR; TCRdb holds only in-frame clones, not every one. This sample has a few hundred thousand clones, with about 88% found just once. This TCR was recovered from a man younger than 35 with active or convalescent COVID-19. Material for sequencing was peripheral blood. This sequence joins TRBV5-1 and TRBJ1-6; 8 bases map to TRBD1. This CDR3 is CASSLDQGALSPLHF. CDR3 in DNA: TGCGCCAGCAGCTTGGACCAGGGGGCACTTTCACCCCTCCACTTT. Supplemented by reference TRBV5-1 and TRBJ1-6, the full variable domain reads KAGVTQTPRYLIKTRGQQVTLSCSPISGHRSVSWYQQTPGQGLQFLFEYFSETQRNKGNFPGRFSGRQFSNSRSEMNVSTLELGDSALYLCASSLDQGALSPLHFGNGTRLTVT.